This T cell receptor beta chain was recorded in a study of T cells of healthy individuals. TCRdb ran MiXCR on the 5' RACE reads and lists one entry per CDR3 protein. Of 60,000 to 70,000 distinct CDR3 sequences in the sample, 15% to 20% were seen once. The V segment lost 4 bases and the J segment 8 bases; nucleotides outside the gene matches: 13. Germline assignment: CDR1 SGHVS and CDR2 FQNEAQ. This CDR3 spans 16 amino acids. In this sample, this clonotype turned up many times. The receptor's source is a human donor in good health. This rearrangement joins TRBV7-8 to TRBJ2-1; 8 bases are a match to TRBD2. CDR3 loop: CASSYGAGLGGYEQFF. The CDR3 DNA follows: TGTGCCAGCAGCTACGGGGCGGGACTAGGGGGGTATGAGCAGTTCTTC.